Listed below are T cell receptor beta chains from one sample, sequenced in a study of cytomegalovirus exposure and HLA in healthy donors. Method: immunoSEQ multiplex PCR; TCRdb's copy keeps in-frame clones and lacks some. The repertoire has 210,000 or so clones, roughly 80% of them found once; the top ten carry about 16%. Material: PBMCs. The receptors here all came from a man in his forties in good health and CMV-seronegative. Each CDR3 is given with its conserved first and last residue. The D gene is left open where the match is weak. Clone size is given for some rows only: seen once, a few or many times, or a class if the clone is expanded.

J gene | clone size | V gene | D gene | CDR3 DNA | CDR3 protein
TRBJ2-5 | . | TRBV4-1 | TRBD2 | TGCGCCAGCAGCCAAGGGGCTAGCGGGAGGGCCGGGGAGCAGTACTTC | CASSQGASGRAGEQYF
TRBJ2-2 | few | TRBV5-4 | . | TGTGCCAGCAGCCAAGCCACCGGGGAGCTGTTTTTT | CASSQATGELFF
TRBJ1-1 | . | TRBV19 | TRBD1 | TGTGCCAGTAGACAGACGGGACAGGGAATAGAGACTGAAGCTTTCTTT | CASRQTGQGIETEAFF
TRBJ1-1 | . | TRBV29-1 | TRBD1 | TGCAGCGTTCTCCGGGACAGGGGGTCCACTGAAGCTTTCTTT | CSVLRDRGSTEAFF
TRBJ1-5 | . | TRBV6-6 | . | TGTGCCAGCAGTTACCACGGACAGTCGGAGCCCCAGCATTTT | CASSYHGQSEPQHF
TRBJ1-2 | . | TRBV19 | TRBD1 | TGTGCCAGTAGTCCGAGGGACAGGGGAATATATGGCTACACCTTC | CASSPRDRGIYGYTF
TRBJ1-5 | . | TRBV2 | . | TGTGCCAGCAGGGGGACAACTAATAGCAATCAGCCCCAGCATTTT | CASRGTTNSNQPQHF
TRBJ2-2 | . | TRBV6-1 | . | TGTGCCAGCAGTGCCCTCGATGGACTCCTGAACACCGGGGAGCTGTTTTTT | CASSALDGLLNTGELFF
TRBJ2-7 | . | TRBV27 | TRBD1 | TGTGCCAGCAGTCGGATGGACAGGAGCTACGAGCAGTACTTC | CASSRMDRSYEQYF
TRBJ1-1 | . | TRBV7-6 | TRBD1 | TGTGCCAGCAGCTGGACAGGCAAGAACACTGAAGCTTTCTTT | CASSWTGKNTEAFF
TRBJ2-1 | . | TRBV25-1 | TRBD2 | TGTGCCAGCAGTGAAGGAGGGCTAGCGGGCAACAATGAGCAGTTCTTC | CASSEGGLAGNNEQFF
TRBJ2-3 | . | TRBV5-6 | . | TGTGCCAGCAGCTGGGGAGACAGCACAGATACGCAGTATTTT | CASSWGDSTDTQYF
TRBJ2-7 | . | TRBV2 | TRBD2 | TGTGCCAGCAGCGGACTAGCGGGACGCCCCCACGAGCAGTACTTC | CASSGLAGRPHEQYF
TRBJ2-7 | . | TRBV5-6 | TRBD1 | TGTGCCAGCAGTTCCGGGACAGGGTACTACGAGCAGTACTTC | CASSSGTGYYEQYF
TRBJ2-5 | . | TRBV4-1 | . | TGCGCCAGCAGCCAAGAGGCCTTCCAAGAGACCCAGTACTTC | CASSQEAFQETQYF
TRBJ2-1 | . | TRBV6-6 | . | TGTGCCAGCAGGCGGACAGCGAACAATGAGCAGTTCTTC | CASRRTANNEQFF
TRBJ2-1 | . | TRBV7-9 | TRBD1 | TGTGCCAGCAGCTCGTGGACAGGGAACAGAGTTGAGCAGTTCTTC | CASSSWTGNRVEQFF
TRBJ2-2 | . | TRBV29-1 | . | TGCAGCGTTGAAGTAGATGGCACCGGGGAGCTGTTTTTT | CSVEVDGTGELFF
TRBJ2-3 | . | TRBV2 | . | TGTGCCAGCCGTAAAGATGGGGGGAGGACAGATACGCAGTATTTT | CASRKDGGRTDTQYF
TRBJ1-1 | . | TRBV5-6 | . | TGTGCCAGCAGCGAGACAGTTTCCACTGAAGCTTTCTTT | CASSETVSTEAFF
TRBJ2-3 | . | TRBV7-2 | . | TGTGCCAGCAGCTTAGCCGGCCAAATGCGGCGGGTCCTTGAGAGCACAGATACGCAGTATTTT | CASSLAGQMRRVLESTDTQYF
TRBJ1-5 | few | TRBV9 | TRBD1 | TGTGCCAGCAGCCGTGGGACAGGGGGTCAGCCCCAGCATTTT | CASSRGTGGQPQHF
TRBJ2-2 | . | TRBV2 | TRBD1 | TGTGCCAGCAGCCGGGACAGGGGGTTAAGGAACACCGGGGAGCTGTTTTTT | CASSRDRGLRNTGELFF
TRBJ2-5 | . | TRBV28 | TRBD1 | TGTGCCAGCAGCTGGGACAGAGAAGAGACCCAGTACTTC | CASSWDREETQYF
TRBJ2-2 | . | TRBV27 | TRBD2 | TGTGCCAGCAGTTTCGGGACTAGCGTCGCCGGGGAGCTGTTTTTT | CASSFGTSVAGELFF
TRBJ1-5 | . | TRBV6-5 | TRBD1 | TGTGCCAGCAGTACTGGACAGGGTCACAATCAGCCCCAGCATTTT | CASSTGQGHNQPQHF
TRBJ1-4 | . | TRBV4-3 | . | TGCGCCAGCAGCCAAGAGATCAGGGTAGAAAAACTGTTTTTT | CASSQEIRVEKLFF